The 6 T cell receptor beta chains reported below all come from one sample, sequenced in a study of blood T cell repertoires in COVID-19. The assay was immunoSEQ multiplex PCR, and TCRdb's table has in-frame clones only and misses some. The profile covers 180,000 or so clones, with roughly 84% appearing a single time and approximately 1.1% taken by the ten largest. Material: peripheral blood. These receptors were collected from a man in his sixties who had recovered from COVID-19.

The J gene is TRBJ1-5, the V gene TRBV5-1; 10 nucleotides match TRBD1. The V segment lost 5 bases and the J segment 6 bases; nucleotides outside the gene matches: 14. Germline CDR1 reads SGHRS; CDR2 reads YFSETQ. The CDR3 runs 17 residues. The CDR3 protein is CASRAGTGDFYAQPQHF. CDR3 nucleotides: TGCGCCAGCAGGGCCGGGACAGGGGATTTTTATGCTCAGCCCCAGCATTTT.

J is TRBJ1-2 and V is TRBV2, with D unresolved. CDR3 length: 13 residues. V lost 5 bases to trimming and J lost 7 bases, with 14 bases between them. In germline, CDR1 is SNHLY, CDR2 FYNNEI. The CDR3 DNA is TGTGCCAGCAGTCTGGGCCAACCCTCTGGCTACACCTTC. Translation gives CASSLGQPSGYTF.

The chain combines TRBV9 with TRBJ2-1, with 9 bases matching TRBD2. Germline V CDR1 and CDR2: SGDLS, YYNGEE. This CDR3 contains 16 residues. V was pared by 3 bases and J by 7 bases, with 11 bases of the junction left unmatched. The CDR3 DNA reads TGTGCCAGCAGCGCACAAGAGCGGGGGGTTGGGAATGAGCAGTTCTTC. Protein: CASSAQERGVGNEQFF.

The chain uses TRBV15 and TRBJ1-4, with a possible D match to TRBD1 (6 bases). Trimming took off 1 base at V and 1 base at J, with 7 bases between the two ends. This CDR3 has 15 residues. The germline CDR1 and CDR2 sequences are LNHNV and YYDKDF (reference sequence). CDR3 sequence (DNA): TGTGCCACCAGCAGAGTGACAGGAACTAATGAAAAACTGTTTTTT. Translated, it gives CATSRVTGTNEKLFF.

This clone has a single count. The rearrangement links TRBV11-3 to TRBJ2-1; 8 bases fit TRBD2. The CDR3 spans 13 residues. Trimming took 1 base from V and 9 from J; bases not matched to a gene: 2. Germline V gene lookup returns CDR1 SGHNT and CDR2 YENEEA. The CDR3 sequence: CASSLAGGREQFF. CDR3 DNA sequence: TGTGCCAGCAGCTTAGCGGGGGGGCGTGAGCAGTTCTTC. Together with reference TRBV11-3 and TRBJ2-1, the CDR3 gives the full variable domain: EAGVVQSPRYKIIEKKQPVAFWCNPISGHNTLYWYLQNLGQGPELLIRYENEEAVDDSQLPKDRFSAERLKGVDSTLKIQPAELGDSAVYLCASSLAGGREQFFGPGTRLTVL.

The rearrangement joins TRBV25-1 to TRBJ1-1; the match to TRBD1 covers 9 bases. After removal of 3 bases from V and 4 bases from J, the junction contained 9 bases not matched to a gene. This CDR3 comprises 16 residues. Germline-derived CDR1 and CDR2 are MGHDK and SYGVNS. CDR3: CASSDSGTGIGTEAFF. Here the CDR3 DNA reads TGTGCCAGCAGTGACTCCGGGACAGGGATTGGCACTGAAGCTTTCTTT.